This T cell receptor beta chain comes out of a study of regulatory T cells in long-lasting Graves disease. Libraries of TCR beta came from iRepertoire HTBI primers plus Arm-PCR of CDR3 regions. TCRdb reprocessed the multiplex PCR reads with MiXCR, giving one entry per CDR3 protein. Of about 430,000 distinct CDR3 sequences listed, approximately 22% are singletons. V shed 0 bases and J shed 4 bases, with 9 bases lying between them. CDR1 and CDR2 from the germline V gene are MNHEY and SVGEGT. The CDR3 runs to 14 residues. Stated time point: persistent/refractory GD, antithyroid drugs over 5 years with positive TRAb. Making the TCR library involved RNA that had been extracted from PBMCs. This clonotype was found a few times.

The chain combines TRBV6-2 or TRBV6-3 with TRBJ2-5; unclear D gene. This clonotype was obtained from a female donor with Graves disease. The material sequenced was peripheral blood mononuclear cells (PBMCs), taken when the disease was refractory, from a patient treated with antithyroid drugs. The CDR3 sequence: CASSYSLSGETQYF. Here the CDR3 DNA reads TGTGCCAGCAGTTACTCTCTAAGTGGAGAGACCCAGTACTTC.